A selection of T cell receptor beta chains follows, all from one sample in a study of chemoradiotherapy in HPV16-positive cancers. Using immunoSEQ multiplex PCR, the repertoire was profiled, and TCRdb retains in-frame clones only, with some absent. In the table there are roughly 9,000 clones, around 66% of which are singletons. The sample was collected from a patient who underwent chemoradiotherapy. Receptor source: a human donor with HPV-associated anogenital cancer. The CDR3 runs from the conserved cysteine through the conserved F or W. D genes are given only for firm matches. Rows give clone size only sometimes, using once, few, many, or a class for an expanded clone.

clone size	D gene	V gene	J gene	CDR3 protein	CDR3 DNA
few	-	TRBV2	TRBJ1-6	CASKNSGVNSPLHF	TGTGCCAGCAAAAATTCTGGGGTAAATTCACCCCTCCACTTT
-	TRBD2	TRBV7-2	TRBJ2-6	CASSPGRNNVLTF	TGTGCCAGCAGTCCCGGGAGGAATAACGTCCTGACTTTC
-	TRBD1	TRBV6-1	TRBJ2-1	CASIRTGLDYEQFF	TGTGCCAGCATAAGGACAGGGTTGGACTATGAGCAGTTCTTC
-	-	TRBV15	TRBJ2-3	CATSGGESTDTQYF	TGTGCCACCAGCGGCGGGGAGAGCACAGATACGCAGTATTTT
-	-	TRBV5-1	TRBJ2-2	CASSQRRQQNTGELFF	TGCGCCAGCAGCCAACGTCGACAGCAAAACACCGGGGAGCTGTTTTTT
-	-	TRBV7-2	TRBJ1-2	CASSLEAGLPGGYTF	TGTGCCAGCAGCTTAGAGGCCGGGCTTCCCGGGGGCTACACCTTC
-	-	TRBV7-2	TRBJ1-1	CASSLARGFEAFF	TGTGCCAGCAGCTTAGCGCGGGGTTTTGAAGCTTTCTTT
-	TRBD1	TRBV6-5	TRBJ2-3	CASSGDRGPSNTQYF	TGTGCCAGCAGTGGGGACAGGGGCCCTTCGAATACGCAGTATTTT
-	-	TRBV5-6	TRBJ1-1	CASSFWGNEAFF	TGTGCCAGCAGCTTTTGGGGGAATGAAGCTTTCTTT
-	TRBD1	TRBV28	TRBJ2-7	CASSSQGVGSYEQYF	TGTGCCAGCAGTTCACAGGGGGTAGGATCCTACGAGCAGTACTTC
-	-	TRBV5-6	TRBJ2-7	CASSLASGYEQYF	TGTGCCAGCAGCTTGGCCTCAGGGTACGAGCAGTACTTC
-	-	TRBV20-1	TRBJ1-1	CSDGQEAFF	TGCAGTGACGGACAGGAAGCTTTCTTT
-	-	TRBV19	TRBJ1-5	CASRGSPAGGPQHF	TGTGCCAGTAGAGGAAGCCCGGCGGGGGGTCCCCAGCATTTT
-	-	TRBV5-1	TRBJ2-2	CASSLASGSTGELFF	TGCGCCAGCAGCTTGGCCTCGGGGAGCACCGGGGAGCTGTTTTTT
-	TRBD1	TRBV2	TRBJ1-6	CASSNGQGNSPLHF	TGTGCCAGCAGTAATGGACAGGGCAATTCACCCCTCCACTTT
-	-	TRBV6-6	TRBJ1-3	CASSQQSSGNTIYF	TGTGCCAGCAGTCAGCAGAGCTCTGGAAACACCATATATTTT
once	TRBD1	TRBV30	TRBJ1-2	CAWSASFLEGAGYGYTF	TGTGCCTGGAGTGCCAGCTTTCTGGAGGGGGCAGGCTATGGCTACACCTTC
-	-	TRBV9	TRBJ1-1	CASSDAGSMNTEAFF	TGTGCCAGCAGCGATGCAGGGTCCATGAACACTGAAGCTTTCTTT
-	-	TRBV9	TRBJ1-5	CASSVVDQHSNQPQHF	TGTGCCAGCAGCGTAGTCGACCAGCATAGCAATCAGCCCCAGCATTTT
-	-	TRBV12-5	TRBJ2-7	CASGLQGPEYEQYF	TGTGCTAGTGGTTTACAGGGCCCGGAGTACGAGCAGTACTTC
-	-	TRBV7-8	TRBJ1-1	CASSLVGDTEAFF	TGTGCCAGCAGCTTAGTAGGGGACACTGAAGCTTTCTTT
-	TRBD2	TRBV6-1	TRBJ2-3	CASTVTSGGSDTQYF	TGTGCCAGCACGGTGACTAGCGGGGGTTCAGATACGCAGTATTTT
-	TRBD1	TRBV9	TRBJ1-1	CASSGDHRGATEAFF	TGTGCCAGCAGCGGGGACCACAGGGGGGCCACTGAAGCTTTCTTT
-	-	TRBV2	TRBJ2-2	CASRGIPRELFF	TGTGCCAGCAGGGGCATACCGCGGGAGCTGTTTTTT
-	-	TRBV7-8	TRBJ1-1	CASSLDRGSGAFF	TGTGCCAGCAGCTTAGACAGAGGATCGGGAGCTTTCTTT
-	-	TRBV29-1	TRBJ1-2	CSVFVSGVGYTF	TGCAGCGTCTTTGTTTCAGGGGTTGGCTACACCTTC
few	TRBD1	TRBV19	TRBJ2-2	CASSRIVSGTGSAGELFF	TGTGCCAGTAGTAGAATAGTGTCCGGGACAGGGAGCGCCGGGGAGCTGTTTTTT
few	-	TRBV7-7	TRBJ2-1	CASSLVGGWDEQFF	TGTGCCAGCAGCTTAGTTGGAGGGTGGGATGAGCAGTTCTTC
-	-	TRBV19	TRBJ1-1	CASSSPGQRFPMNTEAFF	TGTGCCAGTAGTTCTCCGGGGCAGAGATTCCCCATGAACACTGAAGCTTTCTTT
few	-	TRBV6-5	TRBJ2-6	CASSYKETSGANVLTF	TGTGCCAGCAGTTACAAGGAAACCTCTGGGGCCAACGTCCTGACTTTC
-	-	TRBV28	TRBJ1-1	CASSATTEAFF	TGTGCCAGCAGCGCAACCACTGAAGCTTTCTTT
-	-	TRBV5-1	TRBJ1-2	CASSFSPTSANYGYTF	TGCGCCAGCAGCTTCAGCCCGACGTCCGCTAACTATGGCTACACCTTC
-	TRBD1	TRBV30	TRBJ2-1	CACEGQGFNEQFF	TGTGCCTGTGAGGGACAGGGGTTTAATGAGCAGTTCTTC
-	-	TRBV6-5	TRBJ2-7	CASSLGPPDSYEQYF	TGTGCCAGCAGCCTGGGTCCTCCAGACTCCTACGAGCAGTACTTC
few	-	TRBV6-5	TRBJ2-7	CASSYARGNYEQYF	TGTGCCAGCAGTTACGCGCGGGGCAACTACGAGCAGTACTTC
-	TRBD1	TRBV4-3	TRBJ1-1	CASSLDRASTEAFF	TGCGCCAGCAGCCTCGACAGGGCGAGCACTGAAGCTTTCTTT
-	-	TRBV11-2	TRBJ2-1	CASLMGAPNEQFF	TGTGCCAGCCTAATGGGGGCCCCCAATGAGCAGTTCTTC
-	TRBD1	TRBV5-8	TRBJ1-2	CASSSRQGSYTF	TGTGCCAGCAGCTCCCGACAGGGCAGCTACACCTTC
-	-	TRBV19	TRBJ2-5	CASSIGYGRETQYF	TGTGCCAGTAGTATAGGTTACGGTAGGGAGACCCAGTACTTC
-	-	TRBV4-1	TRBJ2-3	CASSQLGMRADTQYF	TGCGCCAGCAGCCAGCTGGGGATGAGGGCAGATACGCAGTATTTT